This T cell receptor beta chain derives from a study of identical twins. This clonotype turned up a few times. The CDR3 totals 14 residues. Per the germline V gene, CDR1 is MNHNS and CDR2 is SASEGT. Between the trimmed V and J ends, which lost 5 bases and 3 bases, there was a span of 14 bases. Each CDR3 protein gets one entry after TCRdb re-called the 5' RACE reads with MiXCR. The top ten hold around 0.48% of the sample, which has around 530,000 distinct CDR3 sequences, around 15% seen once. The data also belong to a second study, concerning yellow fever vaccine responses in identical twins.

This TCR was recovered from a woman aged 18-30 years in good health. The chain has TRBV6-1 and TRBJ2-7, with D hard to call. Sequenced sample: CD4+ T cells sorted from blood. The CDR3 spells CASSRSSKGYEQYF. In DNA form, the CDR3 reads TGTGCCAGCAGTCGAAGCTCAAAGGGCTACGAGCAGTACTTC.